The 4 T cell receptor beta chains listed next were all sequenced from one sample in a study of technical replicates of blood from a few donors. Profiled with immunoSEQ multiplex PCR; TCRdb holds only in-frame clones, not every one. Among some 80,000 clones listed, roughly 94% were seen once. The sequenced sample was T cells isolated from PBMCs. The receptor set was obtained from a human donor in good health.

This clone was observed once. The chain combines TRBV9 with TRBJ1-1; TRBD1 matches at 9 bases. This CDR3 has 17 amino acids. The V and J ends lost 0 bases and 0 bases, in that order; junction bases with no gene match: 6. From germline, CDR1 is SGDLS and CDR2 YYNGEE. The chain's CDR3 is CASSVGGQGSMNTEAFF. CDR3 DNA: TGTGCCAGCAGCGTAGGGGGACAGGGCTCAATGAACACTGAAGCTTTCTTT.

The rearrangement uses TRBV4-1 and TRBJ2-7; D might be TRBD2 (5 bases). Per the germline V gene, CDR1 is MGHRA and CDR2 is YSYEKL. V was clipped by 3 bases and J by 3 bases, with 9 bases between them. The CDR3 is 13 amino acids. The CDR3, as DNA: TGCGCCAGCAGCCAGGTCGGGATCTACGAGCAGTACTTC. Translated, it gives CASSQVGIYEQYF.

The V call is TRBV6-5, the J call TRBJ2-1, with TRBD2 matching 7 bases. The CDR3 consists of 14 residues. V was clipped by 5 bases and J by 8 bases; unmatched bases: 9. CDR1 is MNHEY, CDR2 SVGAGI, per germline. The chain's CDR3 is CASSKGGGWDEQFF. In nucleotides, the CDR3 is TGTGCCAGCAGTAAAGGCGGGGGATGGGATGAGCAGTTCTTC.

The chain employs TRBV6-5 and TRBJ1-1; tentatively, D is TRBD1 (5 bases). From germline, CDR1 is MNHEY and CDR2 SVGAGI. Trimming left V 9 bases short and J 1 base short, with 12 bases between. The CDR3 spans 13 residues. CDR3 bases: TGTGCCAGTTCGGGACTCCAGAACACTGAAGCTTTCTTT. Its protein is CASSGLQNTEAFF.